This T cell receptor beta chain was observed in a study of patients and donors after allogeneic stem cell transplantation. MiXCR, run by TCRdb on the RT-PCR reads, gives a single entry per CDR3 protein. The profile shows about 160,000 distinct CDR3 sequences, 24% of them singletons. The sample holds a few counts of this clonotype. Losses at the gene ends were 3 bases for V and 4 bases for J; bases not matched to a gene: 8. This CDR3 comprises 14 residues. Germline lookup yields CDR1 SQVTM and CDR2 ANQGSEA. The chain links TRBV29-1 to TRBJ1-2; TRBD1 agrees at 7 bases. The source of this sequence is a human donor who was either an allogeneic HSCT recipient or a stem cell or donor lymphocyte infusion donor (not recorded which). It is not recorded whose cells these are; they may come from a transplant donor. Sequenced material: blood, either unsorted or a sorted T cell fraction (not recorded which). CDR3 DNA sequence: TGCAGCGTTGACGGGACAGAGAGGGGCTATGGCTACACCTTC. It specifies CSVDGTERGYGYTF.